Listed below are T cell receptor beta chains from one sample, sequenced in a study of Ad26.COV2.S vaccination and SARS-CoV-2 variants. Repertoires were generated with immunoSEQ multiplex PCR, while TCRdb's copy carries only in-frame clones and drops some. The repertoire holds 450,000 to 550,000 clones, with roughly 89% as singletons. The sample consisted of peripheral blood, taken in a trial of Ad26.COV2.S vaccine versus placebo. All receptors come from a person aged 18-65 years who received the Ad26.COV2.S COVID-19 vaccine or a placebo. Both conserved end residues are trimmed from each CDR3.

TRBV6-6 | ASGNNQPQH
TRBV5-1 | ASSHAGAGPNTGELF
TRBV4-1 | ASSHQGNYGYT
TRBV4-2 | ASSLPGLIYEQY
TRBV15 | ATSRDRTGFNSPLH
TRBV30 | AWSVFLQGETEAF
TRBV5-5 | ASSLAPFAGGGGNQPQH
TRBV28 | ASSFRGGRPLYNEQF
TRBV7-9 | ASSPLGWRTGELF
TRBV15 | ATSRVAGGAGGYT
TRBV5-1 | ASSSKTLPSSSEAF
TRBV6-5 | ASRQGRLY
TRBV28 | ASTPLAWGADEKLF
TRBV6-1 | ASSEGRLVRGSNQPQH
TRBV4-3 | ASSQPGPFGRGEQY
TRBV2 | ASSDNTAYSNQPQH
TRBV15 | ATSRGTVYEQY
TRBV5-1 | ASSLAPRGGDRGEVTEAF
TRBV5-6 | ASSFGRDGYT
TRBV4-1 | ASSPTGKQPQH
TRBV18 | ASSLGQGRTDTQY
TRBV7-9 | ASSLVTWVQY
TRBV27 | ASSLLGSGNGEQF
TRBV5-1 | ASNSRGGGPDSYNEQF
TRBV7-8 | ASSLDWQAAF
TRBV15 | ATDRDRGAF
TRBV7-2 | ASSSSGAGGLEQF
TRBV29-1 | SVALRFSNTEAF
TRBV10-1 | ASPVRTNYGYT
TRBV14 | ASSQELLPLAYTQETQY
TRBV12-5 | ASAPRQSGQETQY
TRBV19 | ASSMEAGSGANVLT
TRBV7-9 | ASSLGGTDTQY
TRBV28 | ASSFHTYEQY